This is a list of T cell receptor beta chains from one sample in a study of shared clonotypes between healthy human individuals. Clones were sequenced by immunoSEQ multiplex PCR, and TCRdb holds only the in-frame ones, with some missing. This table has over 2,000,000 clones, 80% to 95% appearing once. Sequencing was performed on naive CD8+ T cells from PBMCs. Receptors were obtained from a man younger than 35 in good health. Some clones in this sample may be carry-over from other donors' samples. CDR3s include the opening cysteine and the closing phenylalanine or tryptophan. The D gene is left open where the match is weak. Only part of the rows carry a size: once, few, many, or a class if the clone is expanded.

D	J	size	V	CDR3	DNA
NA	TRBJ2-7	NA	TRBV10-3	CAISDVRYEQYF	TGTGCCATCAGTGACGTCCGATACGAGCAGTACTTC
TRBD2	TRBJ2-5	NA	TRBV7-2	CASNPSWGLPPRQYF	TGTGCCAGCAACCCGAGCTGGGGACTACCCCCTCGGCAGTACTTC
TRBD1	TRBJ2-5	NA	TRBV19	CASSPQGAETQYF	TGTGCCAGTAGTCCTCAGGGGGCGGAGACCCAGTACTTC
TRBD1	TRBJ2-5	NA	TRBV27	CASRNRGQETQYF	TGTGCCAGCAGAAACAGGGGACAAGAGACCCAGTACTTC
NA	TRBJ2-4	NA	TRBV28	CASSLVLAKNIQYF	TGTGCCAGCAGTTTGGTTCTAGCCAAAAACATTCAGTACTTC
NA	TRBJ2-1	NA	TRBV2	CASSEDLAASYNEQFF	TGTGCCAGCAGTGAAGATTTAGCAGCCTCCTACAATGAGCAGTTCTTC
NA	TRBJ2-4	NA	TRBV28	CASSPSTGNIQYF	TGTGCCAGCAGCCCAAGCACGGGAAACATTCAGTACTTC
TRBD2	TRBJ2-7	NA	TRBV4-1	CASSPRLAGGSYEQYF	TGCGCCAGCAGCCCCCGACTAGCGGGAGGGTCCTACGAGCAGTACTTC
TRBD1	TRBJ1-4	NA	TRBV15	CATSRPRDRREKLFF	TGTGCCACCAGCAGACCCCGGGACAGAAGGGAAAAACTGTTTTTT
NA	TRBJ2-7	once	TRBV5-1	CASSPGLSYEQYF	TGCGCCAGCAGCCCCGGACTGTCCTACGAGCAGTACTTC
NA	TRBJ2-1	NA	TRBV27	CASSLTNALEQFF	TGTGCCAGCAGTTTAACGAATGCGTTAGAGCAGTTCTTC
NA	TRBJ2-2	NA	TRBV27	CASSSYSRNTGELFF	TGTGCCAGCAGTTCTTATAGTCGGAACACCGGGGAGCTGTTTTTT
NA	TRBJ2-5	NA	TRBV28	CASTVRTGRDGWTQYF	TGTGCCAGCACCGTCCGGACAGGGAGGGATGGTTGGACCCAGTACTTC
NA	TRBJ1-3	few	TRBV7-9	CASSLTTGFAKFF	TGTGCCAGCAGCTTAACCACAGGGTTCGCCAAGTTTTTT
NA	TRBJ1-2	NA	TRBV7-9	CASSSNRDGYTF	TGTGCCAGCAGCTCGAACAGGGATGGCTACACCTTC
TRBD2	TRBJ2-7	NA	TRBV4-1	CASRRTSGSEQYF	TGCGCCAGCAGGAGGACTAGCGGGAGCGAGCAGTACTTC
NA	TRBJ1-1	few	TRBV18	CASSPGGLNTEAFF	TGTGCCAGCTCACCCGGGGGACTGAACACTGAAGCTTTCTTT
NA	TRBJ2-7	NA	TRBV11-2	CASSLAGFGYEQYF	TGTGCCAGCAGCTTAGCGGGGTTCGGCTACGAGCAGTACTTC
NA	TRBJ2-7	NA	TRBV9	CASSPFSGSFSYEQYF	TGTGCCAGCAGCCCATTCTCGGGGTCATTTTCCTACGAGCAGTACTTC
NA	TRBJ2-7	NA	TRBV30	CAWSPGNEQYF	TGTGCCTGGAGCCCAGGGAACGAGCAGTACTTC
TRBD2	TRBJ2-5	NA	TRBV27	CASKASGRAGETQYF	TGTGCCAGCAAAGCAAGCGGGAGGGCCGGAGAGACCCAGTACTTC
NA	TRBJ2-7	NA	TRBV6-1	CASSERTAPYEQYF	TGTGCCAGCAGTGAACGGACAGCGCCCTACGAGCAGTACTTC
TRBD2	TRBJ2-1	NA	TRBV7-8	CASSLGTSSYNEQFF	TGTGCCAGCAGCTTAGGGACTAGCAGTTACAATGAGCAGTTCTTC
NA	TRBJ1-5	once	TRBV7-9	CASSHGTLSNQPQHF	TGTGCCAGCAGCCACGGGACGTTAAGCAATCAGCCCCAGCATTTT
NA	TRBJ2-7	NA	TRBV30	CAWSKTPSVSPTYEQYF	TGTGCCTGGAGTAAAACACCTTCGGTCTCGCCTACCTACGAGCAGTACTTC
NA	TRBJ2-7	NA	TRBV21-1	CASSNEGTGFYEQYF	TGTGCCAGCAGCAACGAGGGGACAGGGTTCTACGAGCAGTACTTC
NA	TRBJ2-7	NA	TRBV19	CASSPRDGSYEQYF	TGTGCCAGTAGTCCCAGGGACGGATCCTACGAGCAGTACTTC
NA	TRBJ2-7	NA	TRBV28	CASSLPTYEQYF	TGTGCCAGCAGCCTACCCACCTACGAGCAGTACTTC
NA	TRBJ1-3	NA	TRBV2	CASSPAPTIYF	TGTGCCAGCAGTCCCGCCCCCACCATATATTTT
NA	TRBJ2-7	once	TRBV19	CASSVDRGYGYEQYF	TGTGCCAGTAGTGTGGATCGCGGTTACGGGTACGAGCAGTACTTC
NA	TRBJ2-3	NA	TRBV5-4	CASSYSLLPTPDTQYF	TGTGCCAGCAGCTACTCGCTCCTCCCCACCCCAGATACGCAGTATTTT
TRBD2	TRBJ2-5	once	TRBV5-4	CASSLLFSGRGEETQYF	TGTGCCAGCAGCTTGTTGTTTAGCGGGAGGGGGGAAGAGACCCAGTACTTC